This entry concerns a single TCR beta chain. The specificity of this receptor is unknown. One end of the junction varies from germline; a read error may be responsible. Receptors were amplified or captured by multiplex PCR. Instrument used: Illumina HiSeq 2500. Following protocols modified from ARM-PCR, the researchers constructed TCRbeta libraries through three rounds of nested PCR with primers (Table S4). PCR products of 200-500 bp were gel-excised and purified with the QIAquick gel extraction kit before sequencing. Concerning the study's data processing: Reads were cleaned using Trimmomatic, were merged into complete CDR3 sequences using FLASH, and were assigned to V(D)J germline segments using MiTCR. Clonal diversity was calculated as the inverse Simpson's index using VDJtools. A read counted as productive if the sequence was in-frame and lacked a premature stop codon. Through fastp at Q25 and MiXCR, TCRdb rebuilt clones from the public reads, retaining in-frame beta chains. Every CDR3 protein is listed once, alongside the most common genes and DNA of its rows. V and J calls and clone size were set by TCRdb, not the authors. Across this sample there are more than 85,000 distinct CDR3 sequences, with around two thirds seen only once. More than 14% of the sample goes to the ten largest clones.

The entry originates in a study of tumor and adjacent non-tumor tissue in lung cancer (dated by TCRdb to 2016 to 2019). Broadly, across the study: By cancer type, the cohort comprised 11 to 12 adenocarcinoma patients, a couple of squamous cell carcinoma patients and 1 small cell lung cancer patient. Sequencing generated a total of more than 100 million productive TCRbeta reads, averaging roughly 4.4 million reads per sample. For each patient, one tumor sample and one normal lung sample were taken, giving approximately 33 paired specimens that underwent TCRbeta CDR3 sequencing. The study compared bulk TCRbeta repertoires between lung tumor tissue and matched distant non-tumor lung tissue from over twelve lung cancer patients. Among the approximately 15 patients, ages ranged from roughly 31 to 80 years, about 10 were men and 5 were women, and disease was TNM stage I to III.

What the research found in general, with its limitations: TCR diversity (inverse Simpson) was significantly higher in tumor than in normal lung tissue (around 450 vs 160, P = 0.0075, Mann-Whitney U test). Peripheral blood was not sequenced, so blood TCRbeta repertoires were not examined in the lung cancer patients of the study. Neither the sequencing platform nor unique molecular identifiers are named or mentioned anywhere in the methods. In normal lung, the top 100 clones accounted for a significantly larger cumulative share of the repertoire than in tumor tissue. Only approximately 16 patients were included in the cohort, and the need for larger samples and more detailed clinical data was noted by the authors. Significantly higher TCR diversity was found in younger patients, and higher tumor TCR diversity was associated with shorter overall and disease-free survival.

Bulk unsorted tissue served as the source for RNA extraction, and RNA quality was assessed using a NanoDrop ND-1000 and an Agilent 2100. Donors were newly diagnosed lung cancer patients admitted for thoracic surgery in China between August and November 2014, without prior chemotherapy. Patients who had received previous radiotherapy or chemotherapy, or who had another concurrent cancer, were excluded from the study. Pieces of surgical tissue measuring roughly 1-2 cm3 were kept in RNAlater solution and stored at -80 degrees C until use. The CDR3, cysteine through phenylalanine, is 13 amino acids long. Only the CDR3 portion is preserved as DNA: 39 bases, with reading frame beginning at the first base. The germline V gene sets CDR1 to MNHEY and CDR2 to SVGAGI.

The sequencing input was lung tumor tissue. The sequence joins TRBV6-5 to TRBJ2-7, with 7 bases in between that match TRBD1. The TCR was taken from a man between 70 and 80 years old with non-small cell lung cancer. The DNA sequence is as follows: TGTACCAGCCACAGGGGCAGCTCCTACGGGCAGTACTTC. This translates into CTSHRGSSYGQYF.